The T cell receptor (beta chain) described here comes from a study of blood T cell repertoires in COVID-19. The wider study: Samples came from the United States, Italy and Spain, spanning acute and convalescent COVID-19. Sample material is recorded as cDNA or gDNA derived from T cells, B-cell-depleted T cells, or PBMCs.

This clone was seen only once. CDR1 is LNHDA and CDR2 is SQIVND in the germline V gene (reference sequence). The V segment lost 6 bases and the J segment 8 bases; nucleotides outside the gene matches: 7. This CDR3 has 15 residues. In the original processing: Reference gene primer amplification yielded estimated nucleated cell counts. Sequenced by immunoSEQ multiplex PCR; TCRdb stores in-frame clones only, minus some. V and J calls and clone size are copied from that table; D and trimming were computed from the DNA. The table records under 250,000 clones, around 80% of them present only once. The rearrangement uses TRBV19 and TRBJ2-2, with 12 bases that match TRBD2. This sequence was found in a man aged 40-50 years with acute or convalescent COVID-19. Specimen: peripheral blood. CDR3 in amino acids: CASRPSGTSGGELFF. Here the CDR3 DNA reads TGTGCCAGTAGACCCTCCGGGACTAGCGGGGGGGAGCTGTTTTTT.